This T cell receptor (beta chain) came from a study of cytomegalovirus exposure and HLA in healthy donors. Whole-study findings and limits: Most TCRs appeared rarely, but some public TCRs recurred in many donors.

With regard to this clone: The antigen is unknown.

V dropped 5 bases and J dropped 3 bases, with 14 bases sitting between them. Germline V CDR1 and CDR2: MNHNS, SASEGT. The CDR3 extends over 14 amino acids. Only in-frame clones appear in the TCRdb table, and some are missing; sequencing was by immunoSEQ multiplex PCR. The sample lists under 200,000 clones, about nine tenths occurring once. The chain is built from TRBV6-1 and TRBJ2-7; possibly TRBD2 for D (5 bases). The sequence was collected from a man aged 18 to 35 in good health and CMV-seropositive. Sequencing was done on a sample of PBMCs. The CDR3 reads CASSRSALDYEQYF. In DNA form, the CDR3 reads TGTGCCAGCAGTCGTAGCGCCCTAGACTACGAGCAGTACTTC.